A few counts support the clone carrying this TCR beta chain. TCRdb's table, derived via immunoSEQ multiplex PCR, lists solely in-frame clones and lacks some. This table holds under 55,000 clones, over 60% found once. The sort gate was single viable CD3+CD4+CD8-CD45RO+ cells for memory CD4+ T cells. The CDR3 is 13 amino acids. Trimming pared 1 base from V and 7 bases from J, leaving 8 bases between. Germline V gene data show CDR1 as LNHDA and CDR2 as SQIVND (reference sequence). This specimen belongs to a study of memory CD4+ T cells and cytomegalovirus serostatus. The V and J genes are TRBV19 and TRBJ2-1; D remains ambiguous. The TCR originated in an adult in good health and CMV-seropositive. The sequencing input was memory CD4+ T cells from blood. DNA of the CDR3: TGTGCCAGTAGTATAGTTTTGGGAAATGAGCAGTTCTTC. This codes for CASSIVLGNEQFF. Filled out from reference TRBV19 and TRBJ2-1, the complete variable domain reads DGGITQSPKYLFRKEGQNVTLSCEQNLNHDAMYWYRQDPGQGLRLIYYSQIVNDFQKGDIAEGYSVSREKKESFPLTVTSAQKNPTAFYLCASSIVLGNEQFFGPGTRLTVL.